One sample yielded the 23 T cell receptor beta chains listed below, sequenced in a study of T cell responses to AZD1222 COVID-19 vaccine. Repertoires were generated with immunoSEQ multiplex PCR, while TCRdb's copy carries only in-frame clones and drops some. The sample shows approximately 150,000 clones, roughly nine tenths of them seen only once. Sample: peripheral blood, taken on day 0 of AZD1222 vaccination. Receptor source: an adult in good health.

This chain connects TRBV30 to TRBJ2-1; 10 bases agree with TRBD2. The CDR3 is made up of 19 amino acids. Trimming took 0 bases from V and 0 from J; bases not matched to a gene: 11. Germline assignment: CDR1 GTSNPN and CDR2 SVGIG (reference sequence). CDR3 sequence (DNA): TGTGCCTGGAGTGTGAAGGGTTGGACTAGCGGTTCCTCCTACAATGAGCAGTTCTTC. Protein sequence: CAWSVKGWTSGSSYNEQFF.

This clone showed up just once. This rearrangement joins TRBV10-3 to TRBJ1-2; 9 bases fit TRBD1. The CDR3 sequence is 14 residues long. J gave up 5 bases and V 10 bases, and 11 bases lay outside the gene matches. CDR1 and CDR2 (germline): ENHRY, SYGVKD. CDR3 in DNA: TGTGCCACGGGAGGACAGGGGATAGGTTATGGCTACACCTTC. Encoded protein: CATGGQGIGYGYTF.

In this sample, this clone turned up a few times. CDR3 nucleotide sequence: TGTGCCAGCAGCTACAGCGGGGTCTACAATGAGCAGTTCTTC. It codes for CASSYSGVYNEQFF. The chain joins TRBV11-2 to TRBJ2-1; 7 positions match TRBD2. Germline assignment: CDR1 SGHAT and CDR2 FQNNGV. V trimming: 4 bases; J trimming: 3 bases; junction bases outside the gene matches: 3. CDR3 size: 14 residues. Full variable domain (remainder filled in from reference TRBV11-2 and TRBJ2-1): EAGVAQSPRYKIIEKRQSVAFWCNPISGHATLYWYQQILGQGPKLLIQFQNNGVVDDSQLPKDRFSAERLKGVDSTLKIQPAKLEDSAVYLCASSYSGVYNEQFFGPGTRLTVL.

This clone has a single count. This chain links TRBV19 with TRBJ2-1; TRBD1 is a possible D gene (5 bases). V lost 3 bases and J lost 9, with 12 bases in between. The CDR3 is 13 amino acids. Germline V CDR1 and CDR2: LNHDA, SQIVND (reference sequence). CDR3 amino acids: CASSIQPRGEQFF. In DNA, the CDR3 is TGTGCCAGTAGTATTCAACCAAGGGGTGAGCAGTTCTTC.

The CDR3 region has the DNA TGTGCCAGCAACCCCGAGAGGGGATTGTCTGGAAACACCATATATTTT. It is translated as CASNPERGLSGNTIYF. The rearrangement uses TRBV21-1 and TRBJ1-3. TRBV21-1 is an annotated pseudogene. The CDR3 is 16 residues long.

CDR3 amino acids: CASSSLAGAPDTQYF. DNA of the CDR3: TGTGCCAGCAGCTCTCTAGCGGGAGCTCCAGATACGCAGTATTTT. The gene calls are TRBV7-3 and TRBJ2-3, with TRBD2 matching 10 bases. Germline values: CDR1 SGHTA, CDR2 FQGTGA. The V and J ends lost 4 bases and 4 bases, in that order; junction bases with no gene match: 5. This CDR3 comprises 15 residues.

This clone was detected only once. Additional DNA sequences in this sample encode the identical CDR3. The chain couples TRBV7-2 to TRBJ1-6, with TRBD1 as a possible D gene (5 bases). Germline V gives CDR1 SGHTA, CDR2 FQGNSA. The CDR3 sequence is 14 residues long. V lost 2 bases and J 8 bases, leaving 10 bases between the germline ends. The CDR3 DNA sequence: TGTGCCAGCAGCTTACAGGGAGGGGATTCACCCCTCCACTTT. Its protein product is CASSLQGGDSPLHF.

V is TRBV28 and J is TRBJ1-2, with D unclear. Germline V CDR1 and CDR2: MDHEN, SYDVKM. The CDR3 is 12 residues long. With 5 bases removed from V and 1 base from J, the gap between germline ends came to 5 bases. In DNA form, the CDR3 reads TGTGCCAGCAGTCCCCTTAACTATGGCTACACCTTC. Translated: CASSPLNYGYTF.

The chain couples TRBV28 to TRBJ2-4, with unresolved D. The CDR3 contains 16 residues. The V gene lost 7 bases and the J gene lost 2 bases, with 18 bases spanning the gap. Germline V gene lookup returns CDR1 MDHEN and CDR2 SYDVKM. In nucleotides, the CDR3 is TGTGCCAGCACCGAAGGCGGTCTTAGCACCAAAAACATTCAGTACTTC. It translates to CASTEGGLSTKNIQYF.

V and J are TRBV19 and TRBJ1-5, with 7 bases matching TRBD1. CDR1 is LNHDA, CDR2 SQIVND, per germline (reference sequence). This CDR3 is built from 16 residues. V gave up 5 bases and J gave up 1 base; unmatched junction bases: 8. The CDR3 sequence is CASSLRQGKSNQPQHF. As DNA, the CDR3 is TGTGCCAGTAGTCTCAGACAGGGTAAGAGCAATCAGCCCCAGCATTTT.

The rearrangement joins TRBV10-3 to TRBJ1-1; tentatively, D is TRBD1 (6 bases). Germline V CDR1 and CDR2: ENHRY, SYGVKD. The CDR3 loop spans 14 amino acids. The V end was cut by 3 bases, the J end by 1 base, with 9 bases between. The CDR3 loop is CAISEAGENTEAFF. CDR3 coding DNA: TGTGCCATCAGTGAAGCAGGGGAGAACACTGAAGCTTTCTTT.

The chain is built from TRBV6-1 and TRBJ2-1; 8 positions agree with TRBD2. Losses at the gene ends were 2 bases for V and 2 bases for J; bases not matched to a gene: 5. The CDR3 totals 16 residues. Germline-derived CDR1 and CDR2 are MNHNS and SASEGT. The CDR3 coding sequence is TGTGCCAGCAGTGAAAGGGAAGCGGGGGCCTACAATGAGCAGTTCTTC. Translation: CASSEREAGAYNEQFF.

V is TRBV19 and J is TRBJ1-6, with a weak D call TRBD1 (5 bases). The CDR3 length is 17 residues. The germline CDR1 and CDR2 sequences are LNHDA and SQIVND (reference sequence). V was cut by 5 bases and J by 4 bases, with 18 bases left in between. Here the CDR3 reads CASSEMGRDAYNSPLHF. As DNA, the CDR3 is TGTGCCAGTAGTGAAATGGGCAGGGACGCTTATAATTCACCCCTCCACTTT.

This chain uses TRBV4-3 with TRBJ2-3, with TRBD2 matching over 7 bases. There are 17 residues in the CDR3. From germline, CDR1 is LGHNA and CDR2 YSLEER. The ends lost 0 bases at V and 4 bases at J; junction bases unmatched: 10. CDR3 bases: TGCGCCAGCAGCCAAGATCCCCAGCGGGATTACCCAGATACGCAGTATTTT. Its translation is CASSQDPQRDYPDTQYF.

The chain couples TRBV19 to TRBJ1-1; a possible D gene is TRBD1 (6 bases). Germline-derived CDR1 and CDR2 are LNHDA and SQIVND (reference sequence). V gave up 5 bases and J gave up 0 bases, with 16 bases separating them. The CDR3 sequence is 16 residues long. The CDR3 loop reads CASSVDRTVVNTEAFF. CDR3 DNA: TGTGCCAGTAGTGTGGATAGGACAGTCGTGAACACTGAAGCTTTCTTT.

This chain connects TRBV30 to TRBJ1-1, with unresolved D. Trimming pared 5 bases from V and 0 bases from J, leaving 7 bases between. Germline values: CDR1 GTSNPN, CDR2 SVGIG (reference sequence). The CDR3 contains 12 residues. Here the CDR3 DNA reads TGTGCCTGGGCAAGGATGAACACTGAAGCTTTCTTT. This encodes CAWARMNTEAFF.

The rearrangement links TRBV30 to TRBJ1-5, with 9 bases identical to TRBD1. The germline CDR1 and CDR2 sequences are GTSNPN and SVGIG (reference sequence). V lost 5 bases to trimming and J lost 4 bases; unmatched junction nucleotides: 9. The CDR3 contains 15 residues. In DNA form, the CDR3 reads TGTGCCTGGCTCCCCGGACAGGGGACTAATCAGCCCCAGCATTTT. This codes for CAWLPGQGTNQPQHF.

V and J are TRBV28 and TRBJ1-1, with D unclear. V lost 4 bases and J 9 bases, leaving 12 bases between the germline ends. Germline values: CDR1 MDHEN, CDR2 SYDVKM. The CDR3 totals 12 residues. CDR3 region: CASSSLRTQAFF. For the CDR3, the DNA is TGTGCCAGCAGTTCGTTACGGACCCAAGCTTTCTTT.

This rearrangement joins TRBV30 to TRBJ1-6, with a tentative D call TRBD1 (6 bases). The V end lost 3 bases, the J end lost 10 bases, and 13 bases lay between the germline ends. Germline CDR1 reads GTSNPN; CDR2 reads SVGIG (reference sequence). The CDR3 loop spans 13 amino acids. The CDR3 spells CAWSTGTLSPLHF. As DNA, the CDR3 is TGTGCCTGGAGCACAGGGACTCTATCACCCCTCCACTTT.

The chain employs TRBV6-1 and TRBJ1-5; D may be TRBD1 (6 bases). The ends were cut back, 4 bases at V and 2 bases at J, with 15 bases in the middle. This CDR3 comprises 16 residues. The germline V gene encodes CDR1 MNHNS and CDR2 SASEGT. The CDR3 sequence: CASSALEGGGNQPQHF. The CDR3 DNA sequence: TGTGCCAGCAGTGCTTTGGAAGGGGGAGGCAATCAGCCCCAGCATTTT.

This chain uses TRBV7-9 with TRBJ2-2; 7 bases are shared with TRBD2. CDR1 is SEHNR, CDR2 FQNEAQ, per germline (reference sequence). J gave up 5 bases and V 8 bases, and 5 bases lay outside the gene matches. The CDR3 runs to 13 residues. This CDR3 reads CASGRERTGELFF. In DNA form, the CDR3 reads TGTGCCAGCGGGAGGGAACGGACCGGGGAGCTGTTTTTT.

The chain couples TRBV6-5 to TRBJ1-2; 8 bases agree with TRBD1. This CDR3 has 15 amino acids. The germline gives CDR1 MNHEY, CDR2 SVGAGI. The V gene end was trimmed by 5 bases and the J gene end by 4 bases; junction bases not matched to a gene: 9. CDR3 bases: TGTGCCAGCAGTAGGACAGGGAGGGGTGGCTATGGCTACACCTTC. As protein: CASSRTGRGGYGYTF.

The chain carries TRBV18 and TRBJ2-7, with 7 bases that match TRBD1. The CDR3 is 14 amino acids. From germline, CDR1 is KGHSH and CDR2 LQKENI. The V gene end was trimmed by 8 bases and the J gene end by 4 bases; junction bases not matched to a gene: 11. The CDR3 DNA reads TGTGCCAGCGCGTCCGGGACAGCTGGATACGAGCAGTACTTC. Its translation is CASASGTAGYEQYF. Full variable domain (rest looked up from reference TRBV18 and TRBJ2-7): NAGVMQNPRHLVRRRGQEARLRCSPMKGHSHVYWYRQLPEEGLKFMVYLQKENIIDESGMPKERFSAEFPKEGPSILRIQQVVRGDSAAYFCASASGTAGYEQYFGPGTRLTVT.